Listed below are T cell receptor beta chains from one sample, sequenced in a study of blood T cell repertoires in COVID-19. Data came from immunoSEQ multiplex PCR; TCRdb stores just in-frame clones and leaves some out. The table has approximately 170,000 clones, 65% to 90% seen once; the top ten hold over 7%. Sequencing used peripheral blood. The receptors stem from a man aged 45-65 years with active or convalescent COVID-19. CDR3s include the opening cysteine and the closing phenylalanine or tryptophan. The D gene is left open where the match is weak. The size field is filled for only some rows; it gives once, few, many or a size class.

clone_size: -
j_call: TRBJ1-4
d_call: TRBD1
v_call: TRBV30
cdr3_nt: TGTGCCTGGAGGCCACCGGGACAGGGTGATGAAAAACTGTTTTTT
cdr3_aa: CAWRPPGQGDEKLFF

clone_size: -
j_call: TRBJ2-7
d_call: TRBD2
v_call: TRBV5-1
cdr3_nt: TGCGCCAGCAGCTTGCCGGGGGGTACCTACGAGCAGTACTTC
cdr3_aa: CASSLPGGTYEQYF

clone_size: -
j_call: TRBJ2-1
d_call: -
v_call: TRBV7-7
cdr3_nt: TGTGCCAGCAGCTTAAGGGACTCAACCTACAATGAGCAGTTCTTC
cdr3_aa: CASSLRDSTYNEQFF

clone_size: few
j_call: TRBJ1-2
d_call: TRBD1
v_call: TRBV7-2
cdr3_nt: TGTGCCAGCAGCTCACCAGGGGGGCCTGTTAAAGCTAACTATGGCTACACCTTC
cdr3_aa: CASSSPGGPVKANYGYTF

clone_size: -
j_call: TRBJ1-1
d_call: -
v_call: TRBV5-5
cdr3_nt: TGTGCCAGCAGCCTATCCGACGGGGGAACTGAAGCTTTCTTT
cdr3_aa: CASSLSDGGTEAFF

clone_size: -
j_call: TRBJ2-5
d_call: -
v_call: TRBV5-4
cdr3_nt: TGTGCCAGCAGCTTGGCTTTGGAGGAGACCCAGTACTTC
cdr3_aa: CASSLALEETQYF

clone_size: -
j_call: TRBJ1-1
d_call: -
v_call: TRBV30
cdr3_nt: TGTGCCTGGGGGGACTTTTACACTGAAGCTTTCTTT
cdr3_aa: CAWGDFYTEAFF

clone_size: few
j_call: TRBJ2-2
d_call: TRBD2
v_call: TRBV11-2
cdr3_nt: TGTGCCAGCAGCTTAGGCGGGGGGGCTAACACCGGGGAGCTGTTTTTT
cdr3_aa: CASSLGGGANTGELFF

clone_size: -
j_call: TRBJ2-2
d_call: TRBD1
v_call: TRBV19
cdr3_nt: TGTGCCAGTAGGACGGACAGGGCGGCCGGGGAGCTGTTTTTT
cdr3_aa: CASRTDRAAGELFF

clone_size: -
j_call: TRBJ2-7
d_call: -
v_call: TRBV19
cdr3_nt: TGTGCCAGCTCTTCCGTTGACGAGCAGTACTTC
cdr3_aa: CASSSVDEQYF